What follows are 10 T cell receptor beta chains derived from one specimen sequenced in a study of CD8 T cells in Susac syndrome. Random hexamers were used to reverse transcribe the RNA input (roughly 0.5 to 1 ug). TCRdb used MiXCR to reprocess the immunoSEQ multiplex PCR reads, holding one entry per CDR3 protein. This table has under 200,000 distinct CDR3 sequences, 85% to 95% appearing once. Sequenced sample: CD4+ T cells from PBMCs. These receptors all stem from a human donor in good health.

The chain carries TRBV20-1 and TRBJ1-1; D unresolved. Germline V lookup: CDR1 DFQATT, CDR2 SNEGSKA (reference sequence). Trimming took 6 bases from V and 1 from J, leaving 9 bases between them. This CDR3 comprises 12 residues. The CDR3 sequence is CSAADKNTEAFF. The CDR3 bases are TGCAGTGCCGCCGACAAGAACACTGAAGCTTTCTTT.

The rearrangement links TRBV11-2 to TRBJ2-7, with D perhaps matching TRBD1 or TRBD2 (5 bases each). Trimming pared 6 bases from V and 6 bases from J, leaving 15 bases between. The germline V gene encodes CDR1 SGHAT and CDR2 FQNNGV. CDR3 length: 13 amino acids. DNA of the CDR3: TGTGCCAGCAGTTACGTAGGGGAGTCCGAGCAGTACGTC. Translation gives CASSYVGESEQYV.

This chain links TRBV12-3 or TRBV12-4 with TRBJ2-7; maybe TRBD1 (6 bases). The V end was cut by 3 bases, the J end by 0 bases, with 6 bases between. The CDR3 has 13 amino acids. CDR3 nucleotides: TGTGCCAGCAGTTTGGACAGCTCCTACGAGCAGTACTTC. The encoded protein is CASSLDSSYEQYF.

This clonotype appeared once. The chain uses TRBV28 and TRBJ2-5; 11 bases are a match to TRBD2. V was clipped by 5 bases and J by 3 bases; unmatched bases: 2. The CDR3 covers 14 residues. Germline loops: CDR1 MDHEN, CDR2 SYDVKM. CDR3 sequence reads: CASSGTSGEETQYF. Here the CDR3 DNA reads TGTGCCAGCAGTGGGACTAGCGGAGAAGAGACCCAGTACTTC.

V and J are TRBV3-1 and TRBJ2-3; 9 bases align to TRBD2. The CDR3 runs 14 residues. Germline V gene lookup returns CDR1 LGHDT and CDR2 YNNKEL (reference sequence). The ends lost 3 bases at V and 6 bases at J; junction bases unmatched: 4. CDR3 sequence: CASSQLAGRDTQYF. The CDR3 DNA follows: TGTGCCAGCAGCCAGCTAGCGGGGAGGGATACGCAGTATTTT.

The chain links TRBV6-2 or TRBV6-3 to TRBJ1-2, with D tentatively TRBD1 (5 bases). The length of the CDR3 is 14 residues. CDR1 MNHEY and CDR2 SVGEGT come from the germline V gene. Trimming removed 6 bases from V and 2 bases from J, with 13 bases in between. This chain's CDR3 is CASREPGKNYGYTF. The CDR3 DNA reads TGTGCCAGCAGGGAACCAGGGAAGAACTATGGCTACACCTTC.

V usage is TRBV5-1 and J usage is TRBJ2-7; TRBD2 agrees at 7 bases. Per germline, CDR1 SGHRS and CDR2 YFSETQ. This CDR3 comprises 13 residues. V dropped 2 bases and J dropped 5; count of bases not matched to a gene: 4. In DNA, the CDR3 is TGCGCCAGCAGCTTAGCGGGGAGCCACGAGCAGTACTTC. Translated, it gives CASSLAGSHEQYF.

The chain joins TRBV7-9 to TRBJ1-1, with D maybe TRBD1 (6 bases). The germline gives CDR1 SEHNR, CDR2 FQNEAQ (reference sequence). The V gene lost 1 base and the J gene lost 0 bases, with 9 bases spanning the gap. The CDR3 contains 15 residues. This CDR3 is CASSLVGQLNTEAFF. CDR3 nucleotide sequence: TGTGCCAGCAGCTTAGTCGGACAGCTGAACACTGAAGCTTTCTTT.

The chain couples TRBV6-9 to TRBJ2-1; D perhaps matches TRBD2 (5 bases). V lost 11 bases to trimming and J lost 16 bases, with 15 bases between them. Germline-derived CDR1 and CDR2 are MNHGY and SVAAGI. The CDR3 has 9 residues. In DNA, the CDR3 is TGTGCCGTGCCTCGGAGGAAATTCTTC. This gives the protein CAVPRRKFF.

The CDR3 nucleotides read TGTGCCAGCAGCCCGGGGGACTATACAGATACGCAGTATTTT. Protein sequence: CASSPGDYTDTQYF. The rearrangement uses TRBV7-8 and TRBJ2-3; 7 bases match TRBD2. There are 14 residues in the CDR3. Germline V CDR1 and CDR2: SGHVS, FQNEAQ. V dropped 5 bases and J dropped 3; count of bases not matched to a gene: 5. Variable domain in full (rest from reference TRBV7-8 and TRBJ2-3): GAGVSQSPRYKVAKRGQDVALRCDPISGHVSLFWYQQALGQGPEFLTYFQNEAQLDKSGLPSDRFFAERPEGSVSTLKIQRTQQEDSAVYLCASSPGDYTDTQYFGPGTRLTVL.